Listed below are T cell receptor beta chains from one sample, sequenced in a study of response to subunit inactivated influenza vaccine. TCRdb re-called the RT-PCR reads with MiXCR, one entry per CDR3 protein. The table has approximately 520,000 distinct CDR3 sequences, roughly 23% seen once. The sample here was CD4+ T cells sorted from PBMCs, taken 5 days after vaccination. The source of these receptors is a man over 45 who received an inactivated influenza vaccine. Each CDR3 is given with its conserved first and last residue. The D gene is left open where the match is weak. Clone size appears in some rows only: once, few, many, or a class for an expanded clone.

j_call clone_size v_call d_call cdr3_nt cdr3_aa
TRBJ1-2 few TRBV5-1 . TGCGCCAGCAGCTTGGCCGGGACCGTGACCTATGGCTACACCTTC CASSLAGTVTYGYTF
TRBJ2-3 . TRBV5-1 . TGCGCCAGCAGCTGGGCGACAGATACGCAGTATTTT CASSWATDTQYF
TRBJ2-4 . TRBV6-2/TRBV6-3 . TGTGCCAGCAACACCCCGACGCCTCTGACCAAAAACATTCAGTACTTC CASNTPTPLTKNIQYF
TRBJ2-1 few TRBV5-6 . TGTGCCAGCAGCTTGTATGCCCTCGGTGGTCTCTTC CASSLYALGGLF
TRBJ1-2 few TRBV20-1 . TGCAGTGCTCCAACTAACTATGGCTACACCTTC CSAPTNYGYTF
TRBJ1-1 . TRBV12-5 . TGTGCTAGTGGTTTGGACAGGGTCGGTCCCACTGAAGCTTTCTTT CASGLDRVGPTEAFF
TRBJ2-1 . TRBV7-9 . TGTGCCAGCAGCTCCCTAAGGGCCGAGCAGTTCTTC CASSSLRAEQFF
TRBJ1-1 few TRBV7-9 . TGTGCCAGCAGTTTTCGATCCGACACTGAAGCTTTCTTT CASSFRSDTEAFF
TRBJ2-1 . TRBV18 . TGTGCCAGCTTAACCGGACTCCTACTTAGCTCCTACAATGAGCAGTTCTTC CASLTGLLLSSYNEQFF
TRBJ1-1 few TRBV20-1 . TGCAGTGCTAGTAATCCCACTGAAGCTTTCTTT CSASNPTEAFF
TRBJ2-6 few TRBV7-6 TRBD1 TGTGCCAGCAGTCCTCATGGAGAGGGGGCCCTCTCTGGGGCCAACGTCCTGACTTTC CASSPHGEGALSGANVLTF
TRBJ2-1 . TRBV7-6 TRBD2 TGTGCCAGCAGCTCCCGGCGCGCTAGCGGGAGAAACTACAATGAGCAGTTCTTC CASSSRRASGRNYNEQFF